These 3 T cell receptor beta chains were sequenced from one sample in a study of cytotoxic CD8 clonotypes in ibrutinib-treated CLL. TCRdb's copy holds only in-frame clones and misses some; the assay was immunoSEQ multiplex PCR. This sample has 15,000 or so clones, with around 60% found just once. The sample was PBMCs, taken before ibrutinib treatment. These receptors were taken from a human donor with chronic lymphocytic leukemia.

This clone was recorded once. The V and J genes are TRBV5-1 and TRBJ1-1; D is undetermined. The CDR3 has 15 amino acids. Germline CDR1 and CDR2: SGHRS and YFSETQ. V dropped 4 bases and J dropped 6 bases, with 19 bases sitting between them. CDR3 bases: TGCGCCAGCAGCCTAGCTATGGGCGTCTCTCCTGAAGCTTTCTTT. This translates into CASSLAMGVSPEAFF.

This chain uses TRBV5-6 with TRBJ1-1; the D gene is possibly TRBD1 (6 bases). Deletions cut 3 bases from V and 6 bases from J, with 12 bases between. Germline CDR1 SGHDT, CDR2 YYEEEE. This CDR3 is built from 13 residues. The CDR3 spells CASSYFGQSEAFF. The CDR3 nucleotides read TGTGCCAGCAGCTATTTCGGACAGTCTGAAGCTTTCTTT.

The chain joins TRBV5-4 to TRBJ1-3; 7 bases are a match to TRBD1. There are 16 residues in the CDR3. CDR1 is SGHNT and CDR2 is YYREEE in the germline V gene (reference sequence). Losses at the gene ends were 0 bases for V and 0 bases for J; bases not matched to a gene: 3. The CDR3 reads CASSLDRDSSGNTIYF. CDR3 nucleotides: TGTGCCAGCAGCTTGGACAGGGACAGCTCTGGAAACACCATATATTTT. The full variable domain, its missing parts supplied by reference TRBV5-4 and TRBJ1-3, is ETGVTQSPTHLIKTRGQQVTLRCSSQSGHNTVSWYQQALGQGPQFIFQYYREEENGRGNFPPRFSGLQFPNYSSELNVNALELDDSALYLCASSLDRDSSGNTIYFGEGSWLTVV.